This TCR beta chain was documented in a study of CD8+CD57+ T cells in acquired aplastic anemia (dated by TCRdb to the late 2010s). About the investigation overall: DNA extracted from sorted CD4+ and CD8+ cells had a mean of roughly 3.4 ug, with a range of roughly 0.19 to 27.4 ug. CD8+CD57+ expansion was defined as a frequency above the mean frequency observed in healthy subjects.

CDR1 and CDR2 were assigned from the germline V gene as LGHNA and YNFKEQ. The CDR3 runs 15 residues from the cysteine to the phenylalanine. Only the CDR3 portion is preserved as DNA: 45 bases, with reading frame beginning at the first base. At the junction V is shortened by 8 bases and J by 3 bases, with 17 bases in between. Flow cytometry had shown CD8+CD57+ cell expansion in the patients selected for sequencing. Every patient had severe acquired aplastic anemia, diagnosed using the International Study of Aplastic Anemia and Agranulocytosis and Camitta criteria. No patient had received any therapy when blood was sampled. TCR repertoires of sorted CD4+ and CD8+ blood T cells from severe aplastic anemia patients and healthy subjects were deep-sequenced in the study. Patients were enrolled in the USA under clinicaltrials.gov protocols 00001620, 01623167, 00001397, 00071045, 00081523 and 00961064. Ficoll-Paque density gradient centrifugation was used to isolate peripheral blood mononuclear cells. Before DNA extraction, CD4+ and CD8+ T cells were sorted by FACS or by magnetic beads.

The table lists this clonotype with many counts. Its antigen specificity is not known. Base qualities are missing; no much larger clone stands one base away. Paper-wide results and their limitations: CD8+ Simpson's diversity did not differ significantly between patients and healthy controls (P=0.060). Fewer than 30 CD8+ CDR3 sequences were found in both patients and controls but appeared to be highly expressed in patients and within the immunodominant clones of the patients.

Genomic DNA served as template for TCR beta VDJ combination and CDR3 sequence profiling. An Illumina HiSeq 2000 was used for TCR repertoire sequencing. Under the source paper's analysis protocol: Repertoire assessment relied on Simpson's diversity index, CDR3 size and DJ length profiles, and TRBV/TRBJ rearrangement plots. The immunodominant clone was defined as the most abundant DNA sequence in deep sequencing data. CDR3 amino acid sequences were screened for sharing across subjects and were compared with published repertoires and the VDJdb database. Using fastp at Q25 and MiXCR, TCRdb reprocessed the public reads and kept productive beta chains. Under each unique CDR3 protein, matching rows form one entry showing the most common genes and DNA. The V and J calls and clone size come from TCRdb's table, not from the authors' own analysis. The sample table lists approximately 160,000 distinct CDR3 sequences, about half of them with a count of one. The top ten hold roughly 3.2% of the sample.

Source material: sorted CD4+, CD8+, or CD8+CD57+ T cells (not recorded which) from PBMCs. The rearrangement joined TRBV4-2 to TRBJ1-5; there is no confident call for the D gene. The TCR was taken from a human donor with aplastic anemia. The DNA is as follows: TGTGCCAGCGGACGGACCGTCCAGTCCAATCAGCCCCAGCATTTT. It codes for CASGRTVQSNQPQHF.